This record concerns one TCR beta chain sequence. Per the study methods: Reference gene primer amplification gave nucleated cell count estimates. Data came from immunoSEQ multiplex PCR; TCRdb stores just in-frame clones and leaves some out. V and J calls and clone size are those listed in that table; D and trimming were worked out from the DNA. The sample has about 120,000 clones; around 85% are singletons. The sample is drawn from a study of blood T cell repertoires in COVID-19. Study overall: Acute-phase and convalescent COVID-19 samples originated in the United States, Italy and Spain.

Enrollment of patients from Seattle took place during active infection, with longitudinal follow-up. Input material: peripheral blood. The TCR sequence derives from a man younger than 45 with COVID-19, enrolled during active disease.

DNA for the CDR3: TGTGCCAGCAGTTACTCCCGGAACAGGGTCTTCGGCTACACCTTC. It encodes CASSYSRNRVFGYTF. The chain employs TRBV6-5 and TRBJ1-2; D is perhaps TRBD1 (6 bases). V dropped 0 bases and J dropped 8 bases, with 16 bases sitting between them. CDR3 size: 15 residues. The germline V gene has CDR1 MNHEY and CDR2 SVGAGI.